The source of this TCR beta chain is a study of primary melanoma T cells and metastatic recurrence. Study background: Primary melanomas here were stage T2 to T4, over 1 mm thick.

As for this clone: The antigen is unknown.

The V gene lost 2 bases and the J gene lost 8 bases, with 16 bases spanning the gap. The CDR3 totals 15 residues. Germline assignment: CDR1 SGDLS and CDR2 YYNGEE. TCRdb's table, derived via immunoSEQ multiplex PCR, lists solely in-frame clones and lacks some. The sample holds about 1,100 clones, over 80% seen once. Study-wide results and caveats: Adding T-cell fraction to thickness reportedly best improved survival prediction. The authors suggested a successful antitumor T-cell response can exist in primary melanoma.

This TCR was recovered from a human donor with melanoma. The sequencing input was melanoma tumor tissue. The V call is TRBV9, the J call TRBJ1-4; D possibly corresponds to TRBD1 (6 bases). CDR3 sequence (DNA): TGTGCCAGCAGCGTGGTCGACAGGTTCGCCGAAAAACTGTTTTTT. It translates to CASSVVDRFAEKLFF. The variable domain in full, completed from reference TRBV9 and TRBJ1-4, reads DSGVTQTPKHLITATGQRVTLRCSPRSGDLSVYWYQQSLDQGLQFLIQYYNGEERAKGNILERFSAQQFPDLHSELNLSSLELGDSALYFCASSVVDRFAEKLFFGSGTQLSVL.